The source of this T cell receptor beta chain is a study of blood T cell repertoires in COVID-19. Across the study: COVID-19 samples from acute and convalescent phases originated in the United States, Italy and Spain. PBMCs, B-cell-depleted T cells, or T cells were the source of the cDNA or gDNA that made up the material.

Original analysis: Reference gene primer amplification in the assay estimated nucleated cell counts. Repertoires were generated with immunoSEQ multiplex PCR, while TCRdb's copy carries only in-frame clones and drops some. V, J and clone size are those of that table, while D and trimming were read from the DNA. Of some 180,000 clones listed, 75% to 90% were seen once; the top ten hold roughly 8%. The germline gives CDR1 KGHDR, CDR2 SFDVKD. This CDR3 region has 20 residues. The V and J ends lost 3 bases and 2 bases, in that order; junction bases with no gene match: 9. The V call is TRBV24-1, the J call TRBJ2-6; 13 nucleotides match TRBD2. The clonotype comes from an older woman with acute or convalescent COVID-19. Sequencing was done on a sample of peripheral blood. CDR3 region: CATSDPRTSGRIAGANVLTF. CDR3 bases: TGTGCCACCAGTGATCCGAGGACTAGCGGGAGAATAGCTGGGGCCAACGTCCTGACTTTC.